This T cell receptor (beta chain) is drawn from a study of shared clonotypes between healthy human individuals (dated by TCRdb to about 2020). A note on the overall study: The cohort comprised two women and a few men aged 18 to 49 years. The study deeply sequenced blood TCR repertoires of about five healthy adults to estimate repertoire size and the extent of clonotype sharing between individuals. Libraries were prepared and TCR repertoires were sequenced by different laboratories using diverse techniques, in order to increase sequencing depth and limit assay-specific biases. Each donor's leukapheresis produced roughly between roughly 0.94 and 9.5 billion PBMCs.

Healthy HIV-negative adults with no recently reported acute infections or vaccinations were included as donors. Every donor was a Caucasian adult residing in Nashville, Tennessee, USA. For unsorted samples, tens of millions of PBMCs were counted, and genomic DNA was extracted using the QIAamp DNA Blood Mini kit. Blood was collected by leukapheresis, and PBMCs were isolated by Ficoll-Histopaque density gradient centrifugation and then cryopreserved in liquid nitrogen vapor phase. Using the deep immunoSEQ assay, TCR CDR3 regions were amplified from genomic DNA by multiplex PCR. For each cell subset, the extracted genomic DNA was distributed evenly across all wells of several immunoSEQ 96-well plates, and each plate served as one replicate. For unsorted PBMC, each replicate PCR was loaded with roughly 330 ng genomic DNA, equivalent to some 27,000 T cell genomes. Ten immunoSEQ deep assay plates were used to sequence the unsorted PBMC genomic DNA. The purified libraries were quantified using a Qubit 3.0 fluorometer, sized with a Bioanalyzer 2100, and then quantified again using the KAPA Library Quantification kit. Every immunoSEQ 96-well plate was sequenced on a dedicated single-read 150-cycle Illumina NextSeq 550 flow cell. Per the source publication's procedure: The immunoSEQ output contained only junctional sequences without quality scores, so filtering could not match that applied to full-length reads. Sequences were annotated with PyIR, a Python wrapper for IgBLAST v1.9, using IMGT germline references to assign V/J genes and CDR3. Reads with weak V/J assignments (E-value above 1e-6), missing CDR3, stop codons, out-of-frame junctions, or ambiguous translated residues were removed. V3J clonotypes were defined by identical inferred V gene, J gene, and CDR3 amino acid sequence. To compute the percentage overlap between repertoires, the number of shared unique clonotypes was divided by the size of the smaller repertoire. Three approaches were used to assess repertoire richness: RTK rarefaction, the Chao1 estimator, and Recon v2.1 estimates of unobserved clonotypes. TCRdb stores this immuneACCESS table with in-frame sequences only. Part of the clones is absent; in the studies checked, under half of the shortfall reflects unresolved V genes, and no reason is known for the rest. V and J calls and clone size are copied from that table; D and trimming were computed from the DNA. The sample table holds about half a million clones, of which 60% to 85% were seen once. Roughly 13% of the sample belongs to the ten largest clones.

In its sample, this clone was seen a few times. There is no known antigen for this receptor. No much larger clone exists at a distance of one base, and base qualities are not known. What the research found in general, with its limitations: Pairwise subsampling led to the expectation that sequencing depth would affect the degree of clonotype sharing among donors. Because the study included a small number of donors, the genetic and exposure-history diversity represented was limited. Sampling was limited to blood, and TCR repertoires in tissue likely differ from TCR repertoires in blood.

V is pared back by 5 bases and J by 1 base, with 8 bases lying between the germline termini. CDR3 length: 13 amino acids, cysteine to phenylalanine. Only CDR3 DNA remains: 39 bases, in frame from the first base. As encoded in the germline V gene (reference sequence), CDR1 is MNHEY while CDR2 is SMNVEV. The material sequenced was PBMCs. The chain was built from TRBV27 and TRBJ1-1; no confident D gene assignment can be made. This sequence was found in a woman in her thirties or forties in good health. Some clones in this sample may be carry-over from other donors' samples. The nucleotide sequence is given as TGTGCCAGCAGTGTGAGACGGAACACTGAAGCTTTCTTT. It specifies CASSVRRNTEAFF.